This is a list of T cell receptor beta chains from one sample in a study of blood T cells in healthy people across ages. TCRdb reprocessed the 5' RACE reads with MiXCR, giving one entry per CDR3 protein. The sample carries 800,000 or so distinct CDR3 sequences, 35% to 60% recorded once. The sample comprised blood. Receptors originate from a man aged 80 or over in good health. Both conserved end residues are part of each CDR3. The order of the fields is V gene, D gene, CDR3 length, J gene, clone size, CDR3 DNA, CDR3 protein. A D gene is named only where the DNA matches it firmly. The listing skips clone size in some rows; elsewhere it reads once, few, many or a size class.

v_call: TRBV7-9
d_call: TRBD1
cdr3_length: 15
j_call: TRBJ2-1
clone_size: .
cdr3_nt: TGTGCCAGCAGAACAAAGACAGGGACAACCTACGAGCAGTTCTTC
cdr3_aa: CASRTKTGTTYEQFF

v_call: TRBV9
d_call: .
cdr3_length: 18
j_call: TRBJ2-2
clone_size: .
cdr3_nt: TGTGCCAGCAGCGTGGGCGGCAGAGGAAAAATAAACACCGGGGAGCTGTTTTTT
cdr3_aa: CASSVGGRGKINTGELFF

v_call: TRBV12-3/TRBV12-4
d_call: TRBD1
cdr3_length: 16
j_call: TRBJ2-4
clone_size: many
cdr3_nt: TGTGCCAGCAGTCAGCCGGGACAGGGGGCCAAAAACATTCAGTACTTC
cdr3_aa: CASSQPGQGAKNIQYF

v_call: TRBV29-1
d_call: TRBD2
cdr3_length: 13
j_call: TRBJ2-5
clone_size: .
cdr3_nt: TGCAGCGCCGGACTAGTCCTCCTGGAGACCCAGTACTTC
cdr3_aa: CSAGLVLLETQYF

v_call: TRBV29-1
d_call: .
cdr3_length: 12
j_call: TRBJ2-5
clone_size: .
cdr3_nt: TGCAGCGTTGAGGGGAGGAACAATGAGCAGTACTTC
cdr3_aa: CSVEGRNNEQYF

v_call: TRBV9
d_call: .
cdr3_length: 15
j_call: TRBJ1-2
clone_size: few
cdr3_nt: TGTGCCAGCAGCGTAGTCGAGAGGGCAGTAAATGGCTACACCTTC
cdr3_aa: CASSVVERAVNGYTF

v_call: TRBV29-1
d_call: TRBD2
cdr3_length: 14
j_call: TRBJ2-7
clone_size: .
cdr3_nt: TGCAGCGTTGACCAGGCGGGAGCCTCCTACGAGCAGTACTTC
cdr3_aa: CSVDQAGASYEQYF

v_call: TRBV30
d_call: TRBD1
cdr3_length: 15
j_call: TRBJ1-4
clone_size: .
cdr3_nt: TGTGCCTGGAGTGTTATAAGGGGGCAGGGTGAAAAACTGTTTTTT
cdr3_aa: CAWSVIRGQGEKLFF

v_call: TRBV2
d_call: .
cdr3_length: 14
j_call: TRBJ2-7
clone_size: many
cdr3_nt: TGTGCCAGCAAACGGGAAGAGAGCTCCTACGAGCAGTACTTC
cdr3_aa: CASKREESSYEQYF

v_call: TRBV29-1
d_call: TRBD2
cdr3_length: 16
j_call: TRBJ2-1
clone_size: .
cdr3_nt: TGCAGCGTTGAAGCCCTAGCGGGGGCGTATCTAAATGAGCAGTTCTTC
cdr3_aa: CSVEALAGAYLNEQFF

v_call: TRBV29-1
d_call: .
cdr3_length: 11
j_call: TRBJ2-3
clone_size: .
cdr3_nt: TGCAGCATACCAATGGGGTATACGCAGTATTTT
cdr3_aa: CSIPMGYTQYF

v_call: TRBV20-1
d_call: .
cdr3_length: 15
j_call: TRBJ2-5
clone_size: once
cdr3_nt: TGCAGCTGGGCGGACCGGGACCCCCGTGTGGAGACCCGGTACTTC
cdr3_aa: CSWADRDPRVETRYF

v_call: TRBV11-1
d_call: TRBD2
cdr3_length: 15
j_call: TRBJ2-7
clone_size: few
cdr3_nt: TGTGCCAGCAGCTTAGTAGCGGGAATCGGCTACGAGCAGTACTTC
cdr3_aa: CASSLVAGIGYEQYF

v_call: TRBV18
d_call: .
cdr3_length: 13
j_call: TRBJ2-5
clone_size: few
cdr3_nt: TGTGCCAGCTCACCGACTTCGATGGAGACCCAGTACTTC
cdr3_aa: CASSPTSMETQYF

v_call: TRBV9
d_call: .
cdr3_length: 13
j_call: TRBJ2-5
clone_size: .
cdr3_nt: TGTGCCGGCAGCGTAGGTCCTCGGGAGACCCAGTACTTC
cdr3_aa: CAGSVGPRETQYF

v_call: TRBV10-3
d_call: .
cdr3_length: 12
j_call: TRBJ2-5
clone_size: once
cdr3_nt: TGTGCCACCACCCGAGACTCGCTAAGTCAGTACTTC
cdr3_aa: CATTRDSLSQYF

v_call: TRBV12-3/TRBV12-4
d_call: TRBD2
cdr3_length: 16
j_call: TRBJ2-4
clone_size: .
cdr3_nt: TGTGCCAGCAGTTTAAGCGGGAGAACGGCCAAAAACATTCAGTACTTC
cdr3_aa: CASSLSGRTAKNIQYF

v_call: TRBV6-6
d_call: .
cdr3_length: 15
j_call: TRBJ1-3
clone_size: .
cdr3_nt: TGTGCCAGCAGTTACGTTACAGGGTCTGGAAACACCATATATTTT
cdr3_aa: CASSYVTGSGNTIYF

v_call: TRBV12-3/TRBV12-4
d_call: .
cdr3_length: 14
j_call: TRBJ1-1
clone_size: .
cdr3_nt: TGTGCCAGCAGTTTAGAGGTCCTAGGCACTGAAGCTTTCTTT
cdr3_aa: CASSLEVLGTEAFF

v_call: TRBV7-2
d_call: TRBD2
cdr3_length: 15
j_call: TRBJ2-7
clone_size: .
cdr3_nt: TGTGCCAGCAGCTTAGCTAGCGGGAGCTCCGACGAGCAGTACTTC
cdr3_aa: CASSLASGSSDEQYF

v_call: TRBV7-9
d_call: .
cdr3_length: 14
j_call: TRBJ2-7
clone_size: few
cdr3_nt: TGTGCCAGCAGCTTGACGGACGGCAACTACGAGCAGTACTTC
cdr3_aa: CASSLTDGNYEQYF

v_call: TRBV9
d_call: .
cdr3_length: 15
j_call: TRBJ1-1
clone_size: .
cdr3_nt: TGTGCCAGCAGCGTCACCCAAGGGACCCTGGCTGAAGCTTTCTTT
cdr3_aa: CASSVTQGTLAEAFF

v_call: TRBV5-6
d_call: .
cdr3_length: 13
j_call: TRBJ2-5
clone_size: .
cdr3_nt: TGTGCCAGCAGCTTTTATTCGGGGAAGACCCAGTACTTC
cdr3_aa: CASSFYSGKTQYF

v_call: TRBV5-1
d_call: .
cdr3_length: 15
j_call: TRBJ2-5
clone_size: .
cdr3_nt: TGCGCCAGCGAGGAGTCGGCGAGGAATAAAGAGACCCAGTACTTC
cdr3_aa: CASEESARNKETQYF

v_call: TRBV7-2
d_call: TRBD2
cdr3_length: 15
j_call: TRBJ2-5
clone_size: .
cdr3_nt: TGTGCCAGCAGCGTACTAGCGGGAGGGCAGGAGACCCAGTACTTC
cdr3_aa: CASSVLAGGQETQYF

v_call: TRBV2
d_call: .
cdr3_length: 14
j_call: TRBJ1-1
clone_size: .
cdr3_nt: TGTGCCAGCAGTGCGACCCCGGTGGACACTGAAGCTTTCTTT
cdr3_aa: CASSATPVDTEAFF

v_call: TRBV20-1
d_call: .
cdr3_length: 17
j_call: TRBJ2-5
clone_size: .
cdr3_nt: TGCAGTGCTAACCCTGGGCAGGGTGGTTTGGGCCAAGAGACCCAGTACTTC
cdr3_aa: CSANPGQGGLGQETQYF

v_call: TRBV6-6
d_call: TRBD2
cdr3_length: 16
j_call: TRBJ2-1
clone_size: few
cdr3_nt: TGTGCCAGCAGTCAACCCCTAGCGGGGTCCTACAATGAGCAGTTCTTC
cdr3_aa: CASSQPLAGSYNEQFF

v_call: TRBV20-1
d_call: .
cdr3_length: 15
j_call: TRBJ2-5
clone_size: .
cdr3_nt: TGCAGTGCCCGGATCCCCAGGGGCGACCAAGAGACCCAGTACTTC
cdr3_aa: CSARIPRGDQETQYF

v_call: TRBV5-1
d_call: TRBD1
cdr3_length: 16
j_call: TRBJ2-6
clone_size: few
cdr3_nt: TGCGCCAGCAGCCCGACAGGGGGCGCTGGGGCCAACGTCCTGACTTTC
cdr3_aa: CASSPTGGAGANVLTF

v_call: TRBV27
d_call: TRBD2
cdr3_length: 15
j_call: TRBJ2-7
clone_size: few
cdr3_nt: TGTGCCAGCAGTTCTAGCGGGGCTAGCTCCTACGAGCAGTACTTC
cdr3_aa: CASSSSGASSYEQYF

v_call: TRBV6-5
d_call: .
cdr3_length: 12
j_call: TRBJ1-2
clone_size: .
cdr3_nt: TGTGCCAGCAGTCGGGCAGGGGCTGGCTACACCTTC
cdr3_aa: CASSRAGAGYTF

v_call: TRBV24-1
d_call: .
cdr3_length: 15
j_call: TRBJ2-1
clone_size: many
cdr3_nt: TGTGCCACCAGTGATTCCGGACCCACCTACAATGAGCAGTTCTTC
cdr3_aa: CATSDSGPTYNEQFF

v_call: TRBV28
d_call: TRBD2
cdr3_length: 15
j_call: TRBJ2-5
clone_size: .
cdr3_nt: TGTGCCAACAGCCAGCGGGACTACGAGTCTGAGACCCAGTACTTC
cdr3_aa: CANSQRDYESETQYF

v_call: TRBV6-5
d_call: .
cdr3_length: 14
j_call: TRBJ1-1
clone_size: few
cdr3_nt: TGTGCCAGCACTACCGGGGCGAAGAACACTGAAGCTTTCTTT
cdr3_aa: CASTTGAKNTEAFF

v_call: TRBV5-1
d_call: .
cdr3_length: 15
j_call: TRBJ2-7
clone_size: few
cdr3_nt: TGCGCCAGCAGCCCGCGAAGAAGCGGCTCCTACGAGCAGTACTTC
cdr3_aa: CASSPRRSGSYEQYF

v_call: TRBV29-1
d_call: .
cdr3_length: 15
j_call: TRBJ2-3
clone_size: many
cdr3_nt: TGCAGCGGAAATATTCGGCAGTTTAGCACAGATACGCAGTATTTT
cdr3_aa: CSGNIRQFSTDTQYF

v_call: TRBV20-1
d_call: TRBD1
cdr3_length: 16
j_call: TRBJ2-7
clone_size: .
cdr3_nt: TGCAGTGCTAGACGGACAGGGATAAGCTCCTACAATGAGCAGTACTTC
cdr3_aa: CSARRTGISSYNEQYF

v_call: TRBV2
d_call: TRBD1
cdr3_length: 15
j_call: TRBJ2-5
clone_size: .
cdr3_nt: TGTGCCAGCAGTTGGACAGGGTCTTACCAAGAGACCCAGTACTTC
cdr3_aa: CASSWTGSYQETQYF

v_call: TRBV10-3
d_call: TRBD2
cdr3_length: 17
j_call: TRBJ2-7
clone_size: few
cdr3_nt: TGTGCCATCGGGAGAGGACTAGCGGGAGCCTTTGGCTACGAGCAGTACTTC
cdr3_aa: CAIGRGLAGAFGYEQYF

v_call: TRBV5-1
d_call: .
cdr3_length: 15
j_call: TRBJ2-7
clone_size: .
cdr3_nt: TGCGCCAGCAGCTGGGTTAGCGGAAGCTCCTACGAGCAGTACTTC
cdr3_aa: CASSWVSGSSYEQYF

v_call: TRBV20-1
d_call: .
cdr3_length: 15
j_call: TRBJ2-3
clone_size: many
cdr3_nt: TGCAGTGCGGACCTAACAGGGTCGGGCACAGATACGCAGTATTTT
cdr3_aa: CSADLTGSGTDTQYF

v_call: TRBV4-1
d_call: TRBD2
cdr3_length: 17
j_call: TRBJ2-1
clone_size: .
cdr3_nt: TGCGCCAGCAGCCAAGAAGTGGCTAGCGGGGGGGCCAATGAGCAGTTCTTC
cdr3_aa: CASSQEVASGGANEQFF

v_call: TRBV5-1
d_call: .
cdr3_length: 17
j_call: TRBJ2-5
clone_size: few
cdr3_nt: TGCGCCAGCAGCTTGGGAGGTCCAATGGGGTCCGAGGGGACCCAGTACTTC
cdr3_aa: CASSLGGPMGSEGTQYF